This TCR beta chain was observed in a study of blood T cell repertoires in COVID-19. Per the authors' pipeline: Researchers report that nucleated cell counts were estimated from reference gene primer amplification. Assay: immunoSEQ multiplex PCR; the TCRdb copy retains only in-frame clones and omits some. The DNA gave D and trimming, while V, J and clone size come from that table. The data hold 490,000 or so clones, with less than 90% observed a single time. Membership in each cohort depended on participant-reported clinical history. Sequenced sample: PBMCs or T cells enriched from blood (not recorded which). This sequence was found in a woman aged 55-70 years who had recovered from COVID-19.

CDR3 DNA sequence: TGTGCCAGCAGCCGGACTAGCGGGGGGGCCCGCTCAGATACGCAGTATTTT. It encodes CASSRTSGGARSDTQYF. The J gene is TRBJ2-3, the V gene TRBV7-8; TRBD2 agrees at 15 bases. V gave up 5 bases and J gave up 4 bases; unmatched junction bases: 7. This CDR3 is 17 amino acids long. Germline V lookup: CDR1 SGHVS, CDR2 FQNEAQ.